The 24 T cell receptor beta chains below come from one sample, sequenced in a study of breast tumors, draining lymph nodes, adjacent tissues. Each CDR3 protein gets one entry after TCRdb re-called the multiplex PCR reads with MiXCR. There are about 230,000 distinct CDR3 sequences in the sample; roughly 32% occur only once, and 1.3% to 1.5% lies in the top ten. The lymph nodes were axillary draining lymph nodes from breast cancer patients. Sequencing was done on a sample of axillary lymph node tissue. The receptor set was obtained from a female donor with breast cancer. Some clones in this sample may be carry-over from other donors' samples.

Ten or more counts support this clonotype. This chain uses TRBV5-1 with TRBJ1-5; D ambiguous. CDR1 is SGHRS, CDR2 YFSETQ, per germline. The CDR3 sequence is 16 residues long. Trimming removed 0 bases from V and 1 base from J, with 11 bases in between. DNA for the CDR3: TGCGCCAGCAGCTTGGGGGTGAGGGAAAGCAATCAGCCCCAGCATTTT. Translation: CASSLGVRESNQPQHF.

The CDR3 sequence is CASSLGTYSSYNEQFF. In DNA, the CDR3 is TGTGCCAGCAGCTTGGGGACGTATAGCTCCTACAATGAGCAGTTCTTC. The chain uses TRBV5-4 and TRBJ2-1; D call uncertain. The V and J ends lost 0 bases and 0 bases respectively, with 10 bases between them. Germline V gene sequence: CDR1 SGHNT, CDR2 YYREEE (reference sequence). The CDR3 runs 16 residues.

There are many counts of this clonotype. The V call is TRBV5-1, the J call TRBJ2-1; 8 bases match TRBD2. Germline values: CDR1 SGHRS, CDR2 YFSETQ. J lost 1 base, V lost 0 bases, and 9 bases had no gene match. The CDR3 is made up of 18 amino acids. The CDR3 DNA sequence: TGCGCCAGCAGCTTGGACTTGGGGGCGGGAGGTTCCTACAATGAGCAGTTCTTC. Translating it yields CASSLDLGAGGSYNEQFF. The full variable domain, in which reference TRBV5-1 and TRBJ2-1 provide the parts outside the CDR3, is KAGVTQTPRYLIKTRGQQVTLSCSPISGHRSVSWYQQTPGQGLQFLFEYFSETQRNKGNFPGRFSGRQFSNSRSEMNVSTLELGDSALYLCASSLDLGAGGSYNEQFFGPGTRLTVL.

This clonotype was observed at least ten times. V usage is TRBV3-1 and J usage is TRBJ2-1; 9 positions agree with TRBD2. The germline gives CDR1 LGHDT, CDR2 YNNKEL (reference sequence). This CDR3 comprises 14 residues. V dropped 4 bases and J dropped 5; count of bases not matched to a gene: 3. This CDR3 reads CASSRLADDNEQFF. CDR3 DNA: TGTGCCAGCAGCCGACTAGCGGACGACAATGAGCAGTTCTTC.

In its sample, this clonotype was seen many times. The CDR3 coding sequence is TGTGCCAGCAGCTTAGTTGGGCAGGGGCGATACGAGCAGTACTTC. Translated: CASSLVGQGRYEQYF. The chain uses TRBV7-8 and TRBJ2-7; D possibly corresponds to TRBD1 (6 bases). The V gene's germline CDR1 is SGHVS and CDR2 FQNEAQ. This CDR3 comprises 15 residues. Trimming left V 1 base short and J 4 bases short, with 14 bases between.

The CDR3 here is CASSQAPGRGASRITDTQYF. The CDR3 DNA reads TGTGCCAGCAGCCAAGCCCCGGGACGGGGGGCTAGCCGGATCACAGATACGCAGTATTTT. The J gene is TRBJ2-3, the V gene TRBV4-2; perhaps TRBD2 as D (7 bases). The CDR3 length is 20 residues. V lost 1 base, J lost 2 bases, and 25 bases lay in between. Germline loops: CDR1 LGHNA, CDR2 YNFKEQ.

There are many counts of this clonotype. V usage is TRBV30 and J usage is TRBJ1-4; no definite D call. V was pared by 2 bases and J by 11 bases, with 9 bases between. This CDR3 is built from 11 residues. CDR1 GTSNPN and CDR2 SVGIG come from the germline V gene (reference sequence). In DNA form, the CDR3 reads TGTGCCTGGAGTCAACGGGAGAAACTGTTTTTT. Its protein is CAWSQREKLFF.

This clonotype was counted ten times or more. The chain recombines TRBV5-6 with TRBJ2-1; D remains unclear. Per the germline V gene, CDR1 is SGHDT and CDR2 is YYEEEE. The CDR3 covers 14 residues. V lost 2 bases and J 12 bases, leaving 18 bases between the germline ends. The CDR3 here is CASSLKDRKGRQFF. The CDR3 nucleotides read TGTGCCAGCAGCTTAAAAGACCGTAAGGGTCGGCAGTTCTTC.

The rearrangement joins TRBV7-8 to TRBJ1-6; maybe TRBD1 (6 bases). The CDR3 has 17 residues. Trimming took off 3 bases at V and 10 bases at J, with 22 bases between the two ends. CDR1 is SGHVS, CDR2 FQNEAQ, per germline. The CDR3 DNA follows: TGTGCCAGCAGCTTCTCCGGGGGGCGCCGGGACCAGTCACCCCTCCACTTT. As protein: CASSFSGGRRDQSPLHF.

The chain joins TRBV7-9 to TRBJ1-2; weak D call: TRBD1 (5 bases). Germline CDR1 and CDR2: SEHNR and FQNEAQ (reference sequence). V was shortened by 6 bases and J by 8 bases, with 13 bases between the two germline ends. The CDR3 covers 12 residues. The CDR3 DNA is TGTGCCAGCAGTCCCTTGGGGGGAGGCTACACCTTC. This codes for CASSPLGGGYTF.

This clonotype was counted a few times. The rearrangement links TRBV7-3 to TRBJ2-1, with TRBD2 identical over 9 bases. The CDR3 covers 15 residues. Germline V CDR1 and CDR2: SGHTA, FQGTGA. V shed 4 bases and J 9 bases; nucleotides not matched to a gene: 10. Here the CDR3 reads CASSSTGTSNGEQFF. The CDR3 region has the DNA TGTGCCAGCAGCTCCACCGGGACTAGCAACGGTGAGCAGTTCTTC.

Comments on this clonotype: An end of the junction differs from the germline gene, which may be a read error. V is TRBV6-6 and J is TRBJ1-4, with TRBD1 matching over 8 bases. Germline CDR1 reads MNHNY; CDR2 reads SVGAGI (reference sequence). The CDR3 is 17 residues long. As DNA, the CDR3 is TGTGCCAGCAATTACTCCCCGGGGACAGGTTCTAATGGAAAACTGTTTTTT. Its protein is CASNYSPGTGSNGKLFF.

The chain uses TRBV7-3 and TRBJ2-1; maybe TRBD2 (6 bases). Trimming removed 3 bases from V and 0 bases from J, with 15 bases in between. CDR1 is SGHTA, CDR2 FQGTGA, per germline. This CDR3 has 17 amino acids. The CDR3 region is CASSLSQAGGSYNEQFF. The CDR3 DNA reads TGTGCCAGCAGCTTGTCTCAGGCCGGGGGCTCCTACAATGAGCAGTTCTTC.

This clonotype was seen ten or more times. V usage is TRBV12-3 or TRBV12-4 and J usage is TRBJ2-1, with D maybe TRBD2 (5 bases). The CDR3 covers 14 residues. The V end was cut by 3 bases, the J end by 13 bases, with 19 bases between. As DNA, the CDR3 is TGTGCCAGCAGTTTTAATCGTGGGGAGCGAACTCAGTTCTTC. It specifies CASSFNRGERTQFF.

This clonotype was seen repeatedly, ten times or more. The gene calls are TRBV7-8 and TRBJ2-3, with D tentatively TRBD2 (7 bases). Germline loops: CDR1 SGHVS, CDR2 FQNEAQ. The CDR3 runs 15 residues. Deletions cut 5 bases from V and 5 bases from J, with 17 bases between. Here the CDR3 DNA reads TGTGCCAGCAGCCCAAGGGGGGGGCGCATAGATACGCAGTATTTT. This gives the protein CASSPRGGRIDTQYF. The whole variable domain, filled in from reference TRBV7-8 and TRBJ2-3, reads GAGVSQSPRYKVAKRGQDVALRCDPISGHVSLFWYQQALGQGPEFLTYFQNEAQLDKSGLPSDRFFAERPEGSVSTLKIQRTQQEDSAVYLCASSPRGGRIDTQYFGPGTRLTVL.

This clonotype appeared a few times. The chain couples TRBV7-8 to TRBJ1-1; the D is unclear. Trimming removed 7 bases at V and 1 base at J, with 13 bases between. The CDR3 contains 14 residues. Germline V gene lookup returns CDR1 SGHVS and CDR2 FQNEAQ. CDR3 sequence (DNA): TGTGCCAGCACCCTTAGTCAGTGGAACACTGAAGCTTTCTTT. Its translation is CASTLSQWNTEAFF.

This clonotype appeared once. One base away lies a much larger clone, so this may be a sequencing read error. This CDR3 is CAIGPSGRGGETQYF. The CDR3 DNA is TGTGCCATCGGGCCTAGCGGGAGGGGTGGGGAGACCCAGTACTTC. The rearrangement links TRBV10-3 to TRBJ2-5; 12 bases agree with TRBD2. This CDR3 contains 15 residues. V dropped 8 bases and J dropped 5; count of bases not matched to a gene: 9. Germline CDR1 reads ENHRY; CDR2 reads SYGVKD.

In DNA, the CDR3 is TGTGCCAGCAGCACCTCCGACGGGGGGTCTCATGGCTACACCTTC. Amino acid sequence: CASSTSDGGSHGYTF. The chain couples TRBV7-9 to TRBJ1-2, with D tentatively TRBD1 (5 bases). V was pared by 5 bases and J by 6 bases, with 19 bases between. The CDR3 is 15 amino acids. Germline V gene lookup returns CDR1 SEHNR and CDR2 FQNEAQ (reference sequence).

About this clonotype: The final CDR3 position lacks the conserved phenylalanine or tryptophan, pointing to a likely read error. V usage is TRBV7-2 and J usage is TRBJ2-1; 9 nucleotides line up with TRBD1. This CDR3 comprises 16 residues. The J segment lost 0 bases and the V segment lost 5 bases, leaving 5 bases of the junction unmatched. CDR1 is SGHTA, CDR2 FQGNSA, per germline. The CDR3 DNA reads TGTGCCAGCAGCCCGAGACAGGGGGTCTCCTACAATGAGCAGTTCAGA. Protein product: CASSPRQGVSYNEQFR.

This clonotype showed up many times. This chain joins TRBV7-3 and TRBJ2-2; the match to TRBD2 covers 7 bases. From germline, CDR1 is SGHTA and CDR2 FQGTGA. The trim removed 0 bases at V and 4 bases at J, leaving 8 bases unmatched. The CDR3 is made up of 17 amino acids. CDR3 DNA: TGTGCCAGCAGCTTAACGGGAGGGGTCAGTAGCACCGGGGAGCTGTTTTTT. Translated, it gives CASSLTGGVSSTGELFF.

The table lists this clonotype with many counts. The genes are TRBV4-2 and TRBJ2-3; D gene unclear. The CDR3 contains 13 residues. The V end was cut by 2 bases, the J end by 5 bases, with 8 bases between. CDR1 and CDR2 from the germline V gene are LGHNA and YNFKEQ. The CDR3 DNA is TGTGCCAGCAGCCAAAGCGCCTTAGATACGCAGTATTTT. As protein: CASSQSALDTQYF.

As regards this clonotype: A much larger clone is a single base away; this may be a read error. The rearrangement links TRBV6-5 to TRBJ2-7; 7 bases are a match to TRBD2. V was pared by 5 bases and J by 3 bases, with 7 bases of the junction left unmatched. The CDR3 is 14 amino acids. Germline CDR1 and CDR2: MNHEY and SVGAGI. The CDR3 region is CASSHGRGGYEQYF. The CDR3 region has the DNA TGTGCCAGCAGTCACGGGCGCGGGGGCTACGAGCAGTACTTC.

The rearrangement joins TRBV2 to TRBJ2-2, with TRBD1 as a possible D gene (6 bases). The V end lost 7 bases, the J end lost 7 bases, and 10 bases lay between the germline ends. Germline loops: CDR1 SNHLY, CDR2 FYNNEI. The CDR3 consists of 12 residues. This chain's CDR3 is CASKGDVGELFF. The CDR3 DNA follows: TGTGCCAGCAAGGGGGACGTCGGGGAGCTGTTTTTT.

This clonotype was seen at least ten times. This chain connects TRBV5-1 to TRBJ2-5, with 8 bases aligning to TRBD1. The germline gives CDR1 SGHRS, CDR2 YFSETQ. J lost 2 bases, V lost 3 bases, and 3 bases had no gene match. The CDR3 covers 14 residues. CDR3 sequence (DNA): TGCGCCAGCAGCTGGACAGGGAGGCAAGAGACCCAGTACTTC. It codes for CASSWTGRQETQYF.